The entry that follows covers one TCR beta chain sequence. Across about two dozen US areas, participants ranged in age from about 18 to 100 years. Participant reports of clinical history set cohort assignment. Data came from immunoSEQ multiplex PCR; TCRdb stores just in-frame clones and leaves some out. The sample lists hundreds of thousands of clones, nearly 90% seen once, with about 1.5% in the top ten. The sample originates from a study of blood T cell repertoires in COVID-19. In the study overall: The United States, Italy and Spain provided the acute and convalescent COVID-19 samples.

The V gene lost 2 bases and the J gene lost 8 bases, with 12 bases spanning the gap. CDR3 size: 13 residues. Germline loops: CDR1 MNHNS, CDR2 SASEGT. Sample: PBMCs or T cells enriched from blood (not recorded which). V is TRBV6-1 and J is TRBJ1-2, with D possibly matching TRBD1 (6 bases). This TCR derives from a woman aged 18-29 years with acute COVID-19. The CDR3 nucleotides read TGTGCCAGCAGTGAATTACAGGGTGGAGGCTACACCTTC. Amino acid sequence: CASSELQGGGYTF.